This record looks at one TCR beta chain sequence and its context. This sample was included in a study of shared clonotypes between healthy human individuals. Naive CD8 cells were CD45RO-negative, positively selected for CCR7, excluding terminally differentiated effector memory CD45RA+ cells. The CDR3 loop spans 15 amino acids. V lost 5 bases to trimming and J lost 4 bases; unmatched junction nucleotides: 8. Germline assignment: CDR1 SGHNT and CDR2 YENEEA. It was at deep level that the assay was run. Replicate PCRs from sorted subsets contained 200 ng DNA, which is around 29,000 T cell genomes. Clones were sequenced by immunoSEQ multiplex PCR, and TCRdb holds only the in-frame ones, with some missing. This table has about 2.1 million clones, 85% to 95% appearing once.

This chain uses TRBV11-3 with TRBJ2-1; 7 bases are shared with TRBD1. This clonotype was obtained from a man between 18 and 35 years old in good health. Some clones in this sample may be carry-over from other donors' samples. Sequencing was carried out using naive CD8+ T cells from PBMCs. The CDR3 sequence: CASSNPGQPYNEQFF. For the CDR3, the DNA is TGTGCCAGCAGCAATCCGGGACAGCCGTACAATGAGCAGTTCTTC.